This T cell receptor (beta chain) was recovered during a study of T cell repertoires in aging, cancer and after chemotherapy. Overall study: Clear clonal overlap appeared across healthy donor samples taken over several months to years. Study-level points and caveats: Across the chemotherapy interval, each cancer cohort showed higher median generation probability, suggesting thymic rebound.

Peripheral blood genomic DNA, not sorted cells or RNA, was the template. Rearranged V-D-J TRB sequences were amplified with a mixed TRB-A/B primer pool. A single record per CDR3 protein comes from TCRdb applying MiXCR to the multiplex PCR reads. The sample lists about 6,200 distinct CDR3 sequences, 25% to 30% occurring once. The CDR3 runs to 13 residues. Trimming stripped 9 bases from V and 6 bases from J, with 15 bases between. In germline, CDR1 is ENHRY, CDR2 SYGVKD. There are a few counts of this clonotype. Its antigen is unknown. This receptor was obtained from a human donor in good health. Sample: blood. This rearrangement joins TRBV10-3 to TRBJ2-1; tentative D call: TRBD2 (6 bases). CDR3 coding DNA: TGTGCCATTAGCGGCCGTGACGGCAATGAGCAGTTCTTC. Translation: CAISGRDGNEQFF.